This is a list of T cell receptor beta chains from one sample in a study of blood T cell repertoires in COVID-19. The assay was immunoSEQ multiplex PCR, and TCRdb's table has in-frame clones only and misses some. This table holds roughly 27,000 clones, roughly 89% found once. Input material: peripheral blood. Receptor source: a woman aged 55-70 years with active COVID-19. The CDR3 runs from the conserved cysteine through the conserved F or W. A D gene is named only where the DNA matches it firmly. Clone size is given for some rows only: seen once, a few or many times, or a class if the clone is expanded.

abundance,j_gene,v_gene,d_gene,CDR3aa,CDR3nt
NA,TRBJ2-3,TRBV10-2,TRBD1,CASRHDRGLGDTQYF,TGCGCCAGCAGGCACGACAGGGGGCTAGGAGATACGCAGTATTTT
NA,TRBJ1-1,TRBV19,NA,CASSTTANTEAFF,TGTGCCAGTAGCACGACAGCGAACACTGAAGCTTTCTTT
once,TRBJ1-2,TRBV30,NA,CAWSPNRNYGYTF,TGTGCCTGGAGTCCGAACAGGAACTATGGCTACACCTTC
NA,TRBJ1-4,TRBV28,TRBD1,CASSGTGWIEKLFF,TGTGCCAGCAGTGGGACAGGGTGGATTGAAAAACTGTTTTTT
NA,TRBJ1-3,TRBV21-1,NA,CASSKEDRGCSFSGNTIYF,TGTGCCAGCAGCAAAGAGGACAGGGGGTGCAGCTTCTCTGGAAACACCATATATTTT
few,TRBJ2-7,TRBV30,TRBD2,CAWSALAGNEQYF,TGTGCCTGGAGCGCGTTAGCGGGAAACGAGCAGTACTTC
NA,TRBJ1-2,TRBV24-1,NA,CATSDLDGRYGYTF,TGTGCCACCAGTGATTTAGACGGGAGGTATGGCTACACCTTC
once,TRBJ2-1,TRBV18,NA,CASSPENNEQFF,TGTGCCAGCTCACCGGAGAACAATGAGCAGTTCTTC
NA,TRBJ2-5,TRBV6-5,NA,CASRAGHGVETQYF,TGTGCCAGCAGGGCCGGACATGGGGTAGAGACCCAGTACTTC
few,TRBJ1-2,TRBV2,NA,CASSGLRSNYGYTF,TGTGCCAGCAGTGGTTTGAGGTCTAACTATGGCTACACCTTC
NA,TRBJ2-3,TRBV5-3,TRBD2,CAASPEKREAGDTQYF,TGTGCCGCAAGCCCGGAGAAACGGGAGGCAGGAGATACGCAGTATTTT
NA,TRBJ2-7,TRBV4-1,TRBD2,CASSQDPGGGSYEQYF,TGCGCCAGCAGCCAAGATCCGGGAGGGGGGTCCTACGAGCAGTACTTC
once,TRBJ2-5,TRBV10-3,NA,CATGGTETQYF,TGTGCCACCGGAGGGACGGAGACCCAGTACTTC
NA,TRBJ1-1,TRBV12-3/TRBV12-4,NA,CASSPRGTEAFF,TGTGCCAGCTCACCCCGGGGCACTGAAGCTTTCTTT
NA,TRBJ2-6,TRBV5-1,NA,CASSPVSGANVLTF,TGCGCCAGCAGCCCCGTATCTGGGGCCAACGTCCTGACTTTC
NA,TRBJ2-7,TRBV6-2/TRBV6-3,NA,CASSLLDSSSYEQYF,TGTGCCAGCAGCTTACTGGACAGCAGCTCCTACGAGCAGTACTTC
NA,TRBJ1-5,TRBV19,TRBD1,CASSSGQGIASNQPQHF,TGTGCCAGTAGTAGCGGACAGGGGATCGCTTCCAATCAGCCCCAGCATTTT
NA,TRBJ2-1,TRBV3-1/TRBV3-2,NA,CASSPRLWSSYNEQFF,TGTGCCAGCAGCCCCCGCCTGTGGAGCTCCTACAATGAGCAGTTCTTC
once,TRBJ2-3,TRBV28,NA,CASFTAGLVDTQYF,TGTGCCAGCTTCACGGCAGGGCTGGTAGATACGCAGTATTTT
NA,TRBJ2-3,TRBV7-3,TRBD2,CASSLTTGLAGDHTDTQYF,TGTGCCAGCAGCTTAACAACGGGACTAGCGGGAGACCACACAGATACGCAGTATTTT
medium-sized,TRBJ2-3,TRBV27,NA,CASRGGIVADTQYF,TGTGCCAGCAGAGGAGGTATCGTGGCAGATACGCAGTATTTT
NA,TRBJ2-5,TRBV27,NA,CASSRTGTWETQYF,TGTGCCAGCAGCCGCACAGGGACCTGGGAGACCCAGTACTTC
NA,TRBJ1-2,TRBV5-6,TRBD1,CASSPGGSVYGYTF,TGTGCCAGCAGCCCAGGGGGCTCCGTATATGGCTACACCTTC